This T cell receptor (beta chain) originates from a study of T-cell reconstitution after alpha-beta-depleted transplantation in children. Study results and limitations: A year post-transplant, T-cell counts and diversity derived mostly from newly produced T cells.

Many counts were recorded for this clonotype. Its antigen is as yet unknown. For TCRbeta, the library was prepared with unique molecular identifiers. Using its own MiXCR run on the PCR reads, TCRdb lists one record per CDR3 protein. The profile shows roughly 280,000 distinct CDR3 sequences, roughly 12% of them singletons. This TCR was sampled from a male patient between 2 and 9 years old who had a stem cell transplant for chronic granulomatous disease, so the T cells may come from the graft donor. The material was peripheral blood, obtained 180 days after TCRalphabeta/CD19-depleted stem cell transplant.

The CDR3 DNA sequence: TGTGCCAGCAGTCAACCCGTAGCGGGACCGAACACCGGGGAGCTGTTTTTT. Translating it yields CASSQPVAGPNTGELFF. This rearrangement joins TRBV12-3 or TRBV12-4 to TRBJ2-2; the match to TRBD2 covers 8 bases. The CDR3 loop spans 17 amino acids. Losses at the gene ends were 5 bases for V and 0 bases for J; bases not matched to a gene: 8.